This T cell receptor (beta chain) was captured in a study of blood T cell repertoires in COVID-19. On the study more broadly: The samples span acute and convalescent COVID-19 from the United States, Italy and Spain.

This CDR3 has 16 amino acids. The germline V gene encodes CDR1 SGHTA and CDR2 FQGTGA. Deletions cut 2 bases from V and 7 bases from J, with 18 bases between. Clones were read by immunoSEQ multiplex PCR, and TCRdb kept only the in-frame ones, dropping some. The data contain some 120,000 clones, approximately 86% of them singletons. The J gene is TRBJ2-1, the V gene TRBV7-3, with D tentatively TRBD1 (6 bases). The sample comprised peripheral blood. This clonotype was sampled from a woman in her 50s who had recovered from COVID-19. The CDR3 DNA reads as TGTGCCAGCAGCTTAGGGGGCAGGGTCACCTTAAATGAGCAGTTCTTC. As protein: CASSLGGRVTLNEQFF.